Listed here are 10 T cell receptor beta chains from one sample, sequenced in a study of T cell responses to AZD1222 COVID-19 vaccine. Produced via immunoSEQ multiplex PCR; TCRdb's table is partial and in-frame only. The table lists over 110,000 clones, roughly 92% of them singletons. The sample in question was peripheral blood, obtained 28 days after the second AZD1222 dose. The receptor set was obtained from an adult who received the AZD1222 COVID-19 vaccine.

This chain connects TRBV29-1 to TRBJ2-3; 7 bases are shared with TRBD2. The CDR3 has 15 amino acids. Trimming removed 0 bases from V and 1 base from J; junction bases left unmatched: 4. In germline, CDR1 is SQVTM, CDR2 ANQGSEA. Here the CDR3 reads CSVEEAGVGTDTQYF. The DNA of the CDR3 is TGCAGCGTTGAAGAGGCGGGAGTAGGCACAGATACGCAGTATTTT.

V gene TRBV19 combines with J gene TRBJ1-1; weak D call: TRBD1 (5 bases). In germline, CDR1 is LNHDA, CDR2 SQIVND (reference sequence). The germline V and J ends were trimmed by 10 bases and 1 base, with 16 bases remaining between them. The CDR3 extends over 14 amino acids. In nucleotides, the CDR3 is TGTGCCACTATAGGGACGGCCGAGAACACTGAAGCTTTCTTT. It codes for CATIGTAENTEAFF. The full variable domain, completed using reference TRBV19 and TRBJ1-1, is DGGITQSPKYLFRKEGQNVTLSCEQNLNHDAMYWYRQDPGQGLRLIYYSQIVNDFQKGDIAEGYSVSREKKESFPLTVTSAQKNPTAFYLCATIGTAENTEAFFGQGTRLTVV.

The chain employs TRBV2 and TRBJ1-2; a possible D gene is TRBD1 (6 bases). The V end lost 3 bases, the J end lost 3 bases, and 8 bases lay between the germline ends. This CDR3 comprises 13 residues. CDR1 and CDR2 (germline): SNHLY, FYNNEI. The CDR3 is CASSDGGDYGYTF. The DNA for the CDR3 is TGTGCCAGCAGTGATGGGGGCGACTATGGCTACACCTTC.

The V and J genes are TRBV10-3 and TRBJ1-5; 7 nucleotides align to TRBD1. This CDR3 has 15 amino acids. Germline V CDR1 and CDR2: ENHRY, SYGVKD. V gave up 2 bases and J gave up 4 bases; unmatched junction bases: 5. The CDR3 DNA reads as TGTGCCATCAGTGAGGGGACAGTGACTAATCAGCCCCAGCATTTT. It codes for CAISEGTVTNQPQHF.

The CDR3 nucleotides read TGCAGTGCTAGTGGAGGGTATAGCGGGAGTGTCGGGGAGCTGTTTTTT. This translates into CSASGGYSGSVGELFF. The V and J genes are TRBV20-1 and TRBJ2-2, with 9 bases identical to TRBD2. This CDR3 has 16 amino acids. V lost 3 bases, J lost 7 bases, and 12 bases stayed unmatched. Germline loops: CDR1 DFQATT, CDR2 SNEGSKA (reference sequence).

The V gene is TRBV6-5, the J gene TRBJ1-5; 9 nucleotides agree with TRBD1. CDR1 MNHEY and CDR2 SVGAGI come from the germline V gene. The trim removed 4 bases at V and 4 bases at J, leaving 8 bases unmatched. The length of the CDR3 is 16 residues. The CDR3: CASSSRDRDPNQPQHF. In nucleotides, the CDR3 is TGTGCCAGCAGTTCCCGGGACAGGGACCCTAATCAGCCCCAGCATTTT.

The chain joins TRBV6-6 to TRBJ1-5; unclear D gene. The CDR3 runs 13 residues. Germline V gene data show CDR1 as MNHNY and CDR2 as SVGAGI (reference sequence). The V end lost 5 bases, the J end lost 4 bases, and 9 bases lay between the germline ends. As DNA, the CDR3 is TGTGCCAGCAGTAAAAACTCAAATCAGCCCCAGCATTTT. It encodes CASSKNSNQPQHF.

V usage is TRBV6-2 or TRBV6-3 and J usage is TRBJ2-7; D gene uncertain. CDR1 and CDR2 (germline): MNHEY, SVGEGT. Trimming removed 5 bases from V and 4 bases from J, with 15 bases in between. The CDR3 totals 14 residues. CDR3 loop: CASSAISSWYEQYV. The CDR3 DNA follows: TGTGCCAGCAGTGCCATTTCTTCTTGGTACGAGCAGTACGTC.

The chain has TRBV28 and TRBJ1-1; D unclear. The V and J ends lost 1 base and 2 bases respectively, with 11 bases between them. Per the germline V gene, CDR1 is MDHEN and CDR2 is SYDVKM. The CDR3 extends over 15 amino acids. The CDR3 nucleotides are TGTGCCAGCAGTTTATCCATAGGAATTAACACTGAAGCTTTCTTT. Amino acids: CASSLSIGINTEAFF.

V gene TRBV6-5 combines with J gene TRBJ1-5, with TRBD1 matching 8 bases. Germline CDR1 and CDR2: MNHEY and SVGAGI. The CDR3 sequence is 15 residues long. V was clipped by 6 bases and J by 4 bases; unmatched bases: 8. The CDR3 loop reads CASRRDRGGNQPQHF. DNA for the CDR3: TGTGCCAGCAGGAGAGACAGGGGAGGGAATCAGCCCCAGCATTTT.